One and the same sample provided the 10 T cell receptor delta chains below, sequenced in a study of gamma-delta T cells after stem cell transplantation. TCRdb reapplied CATT to the RT-PCR reads. The table has fewer than 950 delta-chain clones, roughly 20% seen once; the top ten hold 30% to 40%. The sequenced material came from gamma-delta T cells. All receptors come from a human donor. It is not recorded whose cells these are; they may come from a transplant donor.

This clone was recorded a few times. The same CDR3 arises from other DNA sequences in this sample as well. The chain uses TRDV2 and TRDJ1, with a weak D call TRDD3 (6 bases). Trimming took off 0 bases at V and 4 bases at J, with 11 bases between the two ends. In germline, CDR1 is GEAIGNYY, CDR2 EKD. The CDR3 sequence is 14 residues long. CDR3 nucleotides: TGTGCCTGTGACACCGTACTGGGCAACGATAAACTCATCTTT. It is translated as CACDTVLGNDKLIF.

CDR3 amino acids: CACDTLGYNTDKLIF. As DNA, the CDR3 is TGTGCCTGTGACACCTTGGGATATAACACCGATAAACTCATCTTT. The rearrangement links TRDV2 to TRDJ1; D is perhaps TRDD3 (6 bases). Germline loops: CDR1 GEAIGNYY, CDR2 EKD. The CDR3 covers 15 residues. Trimming left V 0 bases short and J 0 bases short, with 10 bases between.

J is TRDJ1 and V is TRDV2; D is unclear. As TCRdb names no J gene, one was assigned here on the basis of a DNA match to germline. Trimming shortened V by 1 base and J by 0 bases, and 23 bases separated the two germline ends. This CDR3 is 19 amino acids long. Germline V lookup: CDR1 GEAIGNYY, CDR2 EKD. This chain's CDR3 is CACDTLGSGRTAHTDKLIF. The CDR3 DNA follows: TGTGCCTGTGACACACTAGGAAGTGGCAGGACGGCCCACACCGATAAACTCATCTTT.

This chain uses TRDV2 with TRDJ1; D call uncertain. The J gene, not given by TCRdb, was assigned here from a germline match of the nucleotide sequence. CDR3 length: 17 residues. Germline V gene sequence: CDR1 GEAIGNYY, CDR2 EKD. V shed 2 bases and J shed 0 bases, with 18 bases lying between them. The CDR3 is CACDSIPEQHNTDKLIF. For the CDR3, the DNA is TGTGCCTGTGACAGTATACCGGAACAACATAACACCGATAAACTCATCTTT.

This clone turned up a few times. CDR3 nucleotide sequence: TGTGCCTGTGACACCATAGGGCCACTGGGGGATACGGGAACCGATAAACTCATCTTT. This sequence encodes CACDTIGPLGDTGTDKLIF. The rearrangement joins TRDV2 to TRDJ1; TRDD3 matches at 13 bases. V shed 0 bases and J 2 bases; nucleotides not matched to a gene: 11. CDR3 length: 19 residues. CDR1 is GEAIGNYY and CDR2 is EKD in the germline V gene.

V and J are TRDV2 and TRDJ1, with D perhaps matching TRDD3 (5 bases). The J gene is absent in TCRdb and was assigned here via DNA matching to germline. The CDR3 is 19 amino acids. Trimming took off 0 bases at V and 0 bases at J, with 22 bases between the two ends. Per the germline V gene, CDR1 is GEAIGNYY and CDR2 is EKD. The chain's CDR3 is CACDTVGGGGERNTDKLIF. In DNA form, the CDR3 reads TGTGCCTGTGACACCGTTGGCGGGGGGGGTGAGAGGAACACCGATAAACTCATCTTT.

The rearrangement uses TRDV2 and TRDJ1; 7 bases match TRDD3. CDR1 GEAIGNYY and CDR2 EKD come from the germline V gene. This CDR3 has 15 amino acids. V lost 0 bases, J lost 2 bases, and 5 bases stayed unmatched. The CDR3 loop is CACDTVGGGTDKLIF. As DNA, the CDR3 is TGTGCCTGTGACACCGTGGGTGGGGGAACCGATAAACTCATCTTT.

This clone was found a few times. This chain uses TRDV2 with TRDJ3; 13 nucleotides agree with TRDD3. V was pared by 3 bases and J by 0 bases, with 13 bases of the junction left unmatched. The CDR3 contains 22 residues. Germline V lookup: CDR1 GEAIGNYY, CDR2 EKD. The CDR3 region has the DNA TGTGCCTGTGACCCTTTACTGGGGGATACGCCCTTAAGCTCCTGGGACACCCGACAGATGTTTTTC. Translating it yields CACDPLLGDTPLSSWDTRQMFF.

V usage is TRDV2 and J usage is TRDJ1; 7 nucleotides align to TRDD3. TCRdb is silent on the J gene; assignment here came from matching the DNA to germline. The CDR3 length is 17 residues. Trimming removed 0 bases from V and 2 bases from J; junction bases left unmatched: 11. In germline, CDR1 is GEAIGNYY, CDR2 EKD. CDR3 in amino acids: CACDTVIGDKATDKLIF. DNA for the CDR3: TGTGCCTGTGACACCGTGATAGGGGATAAAGCGACCGATAAACTCATCTTT.

This clone occurred a few times. The chain uses TRDV2 and TRDJ1; 7 bases agree with TRDD3. The trim removed 0 bases at V and 1 base at J, leaving 16 bases unmatched. Germline CDR1 reads GEAIGNYY; CDR2 reads EKD. This CDR3 comprises 19 residues. This CDR3 is CACDTVRSAGGPVTDKLIF. DNA for the CDR3: TGTGCCTGTGACACCGTACGGTCGGCTGGGGGCCCCGTCACCGATAAACTCATCTTT.